Listed here is a single TCR beta chain. Its specificity is not known. The sample is drawn from a study of vaccination effects on CD4 cells after COVID-19. Germline loops: CDR1 LNHNV, CDR2 YYDKDF (reference sequence). This CDR3 comprises 14 residues. Trimming at V came to 5 bases and at J to 2 bases, leaving 2 bases not matched to a gene. Profiled with immunoSEQ multiplex PCR; TCRdb holds only in-frame clones, not every one. This table has roughly 25,000 clones, 77% appearing once. Study-level results: New vaccine-induced clones were the main type among post-vaccine spike-reactive clones in convalescents.

In the ViraFEST assay, antigen-specific CD4+ clonotypes were identified by expansion after peptide-pool stimulation. Following a roughly ten-day culture, CD4+ T cells were purified. The person's infection with SARS-CoV-2, confirmed by PCR, took place between March and December 2020. Roughly 1.9 million PBMC were placed in each well, which was supplemented with approximately 9.2 IU/ml IL-2 and approximately 10 ug/ml peptides. The input for sequencing was CD4+ T cells from PBMCs cultured with HCoV-NL63 spike peptides, taken before COVID-19 vaccination. The receptor comes from a human donor who had a prior SARS-CoV-2 infection. This chain joins TRBV15 and TRBJ2-3; 9 bases are shared with TRBD1. The CDR3 sequence is CATSRDRVTDTQYF. The CDR3 nucleotides read TGTGCCACCAGCCGGGACAGGGTCACAGATACGCAGTATTTT.